A selection of T cell receptor beta chains follows, all from one sample in a study of blood T cell repertoires in COVID-19. Sequencing used immunoSEQ multiplex PCR; TCRdb keeps in-frame clones, though not all of them. Of approximately 190,000 clones listed, around 84% are singletons. Sequenced sample: PBMCs or T cells enriched from blood (not recorded which). The origin of the receptors is a woman aged 25 to 39 who had been exposed to COVID-19. The CDR3 runs from the conserved cysteine through the conserved F or W. Each record gives: clone size, J gene, V gene, D gene, CDR3 protein, CDR3 DNA. The D gene is left open where the match is weak. Clone sizes are given selectively: once, few, many, or a class where the clone is expanded.

abundance: NA
j_gene: TRBJ1-5
v_gene: TRBV2
d_gene: TRBD1
CDR3aa: CASSAQTGGRQPQHF
CDR3nt: TGTGCCAGCAGTGCCCAGACAGGGGGCAGGCAGCCCCAGCATTTT

abundance: NA
j_gene: TRBJ1-1
v_gene: TRBV5-1
d_gene: NA
CDR3aa: CASRYNENTEAFF
CDR3nt: TGCGCCAGCAGGTACAATGAGAACACTGAAGCTTTCTTT

abundance: NA
j_gene: TRBJ1-5
v_gene: TRBV4-1
d_gene: NA
CDR3aa: CASSQAYSYSNQPQHF
CDR3nt: TGCGCCAGCAGCCAAGCCTACAGCTATAGCAATCAGCCCCAGCATTTT

abundance: NA
j_gene: TRBJ1-2
v_gene: TRBV6-4
d_gene: NA
CDR3aa: CASSPNQGNYGYTF
CDR3nt: TGTGCCAGCAGTCCCAACCAGGGCAACTATGGCTACACCTTC

abundance: NA
j_gene: TRBJ1-1
v_gene: TRBV7-8
d_gene: NA
CDR3aa: CASSFGAGGYTEAFF
CDR3nt: TGTGCCAGCAGCTTTGGCGCAGGAGGCTACACTGAAGCTTTCTTT

abundance: NA
j_gene: TRBJ1-1
v_gene: TRBV9
d_gene: TRBD1
CDR3aa: CASKGTGATTEAFF
CDR3nt: TGTGCCAGCAAAGGGACAGGGGCCACCACTGAAGCTTTCTTT

abundance: NA
j_gene: TRBJ2-3
v_gene: TRBV2
d_gene: TRBD1
CDR3aa: CASSVRDSRTDTQYF
CDR3nt: TGTGCCAGCAGTGTCCGGGACAGCCGCACAGATACGCAGTATTTT

abundance: NA
j_gene: TRBJ2-5
v_gene: TRBV7-3
d_gene: NA
CDR3aa: CASSLGGGQETQYF
CDR3nt: TGTGCCAGCAGCTTAGGCGGCGGTCAAGAGACCCAGTACTTC

abundance: NA
j_gene: TRBJ2-2
v_gene: TRBV4-1
d_gene: NA
CDR3aa: CASSQEHRGGFPGELFF
CDR3nt: TGCGCCAGCAGCCAGGAACACAGGGGAGGTTTCCCCGGGGAGCTGTTTTTT

abundance: NA
j_gene: TRBJ1-2
v_gene: TRBV9
d_gene: TRBD1
CDR3aa: CASSKLTGERGYTF
CDR3nt: TGTGCCAGCAGCAAATTGACAGGGGAGCGCGGCTACACCTTC

abundance: NA
j_gene: TRBJ1-2
v_gene: TRBV2
d_gene: TRBD1
CDR3aa: CATLTGFGGYTF
CDR3nt: TGTGCCACCTTGACAGGGTTCGGTGGCTACACCTTC

abundance: once
j_gene: TRBJ2-7
v_gene: TRBV6-6
d_gene: NA
CDR3aa: CASSPQTYEQYF
CDR3nt: TGTGCCAGCAGTCCCCAGACCTACGAGCAGTACTTC

abundance: once
j_gene: TRBJ2-3
v_gene: TRBV4-3
d_gene: TRBD1
CDR3aa: CASSQTGAGDTQYF
CDR3nt: TGCGCCAGCAGCCAAACAGGGGCAGGAGATACGCAGTATTTT

abundance: NA
j_gene: TRBJ2-1
v_gene: TRBV7-9
d_gene: TRBD1
CDR3aa: CASSLGAKTGGHEQFF
CDR3nt: TGTGCCAGCAGCTTGGGGGCGAAGACAGGGGGCCATGAGCAGTTCTTC

abundance: NA
j_gene: TRBJ1-1
v_gene: TRBV5-1
d_gene: NA
CDR3aa: CASSADKGGGTEAFF
CDR3nt: TGCGCCAGCAGCGCGGACAAGGGCGGAGGGACTGAAGCTTTCTTT

abundance: NA
j_gene: TRBJ2-7
v_gene: TRBV3-1/TRBV3-2
d_gene: TRBD1
CDR3aa: CASSQRRDRNSYEQYF
CDR3nt: TGTGCCAGCAGCCAACGTCGGGACAGGAACTCCTACGAGCAGTACTTC

abundance: NA
j_gene: TRBJ2-7
v_gene: TRBV10-1
d_gene: NA
CDR3aa: CASSEGAIGYEQYF
CDR3nt: TGCGCCAGCAGTGAGGGGGCCATCGGGTACGAGCAGTACTTC

abundance: once
j_gene: TRBJ1-2
v_gene: TRBV19
d_gene: NA
CDR3aa: CASKEYPRGYTF
CDR3nt: TGTGCCAGCAAGGAATACCCTAGAGGCTACACCTTC

abundance: NA
j_gene: TRBJ2-1
v_gene: TRBV19
d_gene: NA
CDR3aa: CASSITQGSYNEQFF
CDR3nt: TGTGCCAGTAGTATTACGCAGGGCTCCTACAATGAGCAGTTCTTC

abundance: NA
j_gene: TRBJ2-7
v_gene: TRBV3-1/TRBV3-2
d_gene: NA
CDR3aa: CASSQEGEQGPQYF
CDR3nt: TGTGCCAGCAGCCAAGAAGGGGAGCAGGGGCCCCAGTACTTC

abundance: NA
j_gene: TRBJ2-3
v_gene: TRBV4-3
d_gene: NA
CDR3aa: CASSQDRLVARADTQYF
CDR3nt: TGCGCCAGCAGCCAAGATCGTCTAGTAGCGCGAGCAGATACGCAGTATTTT

abundance: NA
j_gene: TRBJ1-1
v_gene: TRBV11-2
d_gene: NA
CDR3aa: CASSSDLRAFF
CDR3nt: TGTGCCAGCAGTTCGGACTTGCGGGCTTTCTTT

abundance: NA
j_gene: TRBJ1-5
v_gene: TRBV6-1
d_gene: NA
CDR3aa: CASSEAARDNQPQHF
CDR3nt: TGTGCCAGCAGTGAAGCAGCCAGGGACAATCAGCCCCAGCATTTT

abundance: once
j_gene: TRBJ1-5
v_gene: TRBV4-1
d_gene: NA
CDR3aa: CASSQGAVSNQPQHF
CDR3nt: TGCGCCAGCAGCCAAGGGGCAGTTAGCAATCAGCCCCAGCATTTT

abundance: NA
j_gene: TRBJ2-3
v_gene: TRBV4-2
d_gene: TRBD2
CDR3aa: CASSQDHSGGTDTQYF
CDR3nt: TGTGCCAGCAGCCAAGACCATAGCGGGGGAACAGATACGCAGTATTTT

abundance: NA
j_gene: TRBJ2-2
v_gene: TRBV15
d_gene: TRBD1
CDR3aa: CATSRDPGQPTGELFF
CDR3nt: TGTGCCACCAGCAGAGATCCGGGACAGCCCACCGGGGAGCTGTTTTTT

abundance: few
j_gene: TRBJ1-1
v_gene: TRBV18
d_gene: TRBD1
CDR3aa: CASSRTGGTEAFF
CDR3nt: TGTGCCAGCTCTCGGACAGGGGGCACTGAAGCTTTCTTT

abundance: NA
j_gene: TRBJ1-1
v_gene: TRBV6-1
d_gene: NA
CDR3aa: CASSGAGQGNTEAFF
CDR3nt: TGTGCCAGCAGTGGAGCGGGGCAGGGGAACACTGAAGCTTTCTTT

abundance: once
j_gene: TRBJ1-3
v_gene: TRBV5-1
d_gene: NA
CDR3aa: CASSLERAGNTIYF
CDR3nt: TGCGCCAGCAGCTTGGAGCGGGCTGGAAACACCATATATTTT

abundance: NA
j_gene: TRBJ1-1
v_gene: TRBV7-3
d_gene: NA
CDR3aa: CASSEQLNTEAFF
CDR3nt: TGTGCCAGCAGCGAACAGCTGAACACTGAAGCTTTCTTT

abundance: NA
j_gene: TRBJ1-2
v_gene: TRBV5-1
d_gene: TRBD1
CDR3aa: CASSLGGTGTGAYGYTF
CDR3nt: TGCGCCAGCAGCTTGGGGGGAACCGGGACAGGCGCATATGGCTACACCTTC

abundance: NA
j_gene: TRBJ2-2
v_gene: TRBV5-4
d_gene: TRBD2
CDR3aa: CASSSGTSGGGELFF
CDR3nt: TGTGCCAGCAGCTCGGGGACTAGCGGGGGCGGGGAGCTGTTTTTT

abundance: NA
j_gene: TRBJ1-1
v_gene: TRBV30
d_gene: NA
CDR3aa: CAWSLTKWEAFF
CDR3nt: TGTGCCTGGAGTCTAACCAAATGGGAAGCTTTCTTT

abundance: NA
j_gene: TRBJ1-2
v_gene: TRBV20-1
d_gene: TRBD1
CDR3aa: CSALGQGGYTF
CDR3nt: TGCAGTGCACTGGGACAGGGAGGCTACACCTTC

abundance: NA
j_gene: TRBJ2-3
v_gene: TRBV10-3
d_gene: TRBD2
CDR3aa: CAITQRGGRSSTDTQYF
CDR3nt: TGTGCCATCACCCAGCGGGGGGGCCGGTCTAGCACAGATACGCAGTATTTT

abundance: NA
j_gene: TRBJ1-5
v_gene: TRBV5-6
d_gene: NA
CDR3aa: CASSLWSNQPQHF
CDR3nt: TGTGCCAGCAGCTTATGGAGTAATCAGCCCCAGCATTTT

abundance: few
j_gene: TRBJ2-2
v_gene: TRBV11-2
d_gene: NA
CDR3aa: CASSPTNTGELFF
CDR3nt: TGTGCCAGCAGCCCCACAAACACCGGGGAGCTGTTTTTT

abundance: NA
j_gene: TRBJ1-1
v_gene: TRBV14
d_gene: NA
CDR3aa: CASSQAGWYGTEAFF
CDR3nt: TGTGCCAGCAGCCAAGCAGGGTGGTACGGCACTGAAGCTTTCTTT

abundance: NA
j_gene: TRBJ2-5
v_gene: TRBV9
d_gene: TRBD1
CDR3aa: CASSVDRGQETQYF
CDR3nt: TGTGCCAGCAGCGTAGACAGGGGACAGGAGACCCAGTACTTC